A single sample gave rise to the 23 T cell receptor beta chains below, sequenced in a study of T cell changes during pregnancy in multiple sclerosis. Generated by immunoSEQ multiplex PCR, the TCRdb table keeps only in-frame clones and is missing some. The sample carries tens of thousands of clones, around 90% recorded once. The material was CD4+ T cells from peripheral blood mononuclear cells, obtained in the first trimester of pregnancy. The receptors were gathered from a female donor in good health, enrolled as a control in a pregnancy study.

This CDR3 is CASSLGGQQETQYF. The CDR3, as DNA: TGTGCCAGCAGCTTAGGCGGCCAGCAAGAGACCCAGTACTTC. The chain is built from TRBV7-2 and TRBJ2-5; D gene ambiguous. The CDR3 has 14 amino acids. Trimming removed 1 base from V and 2 bases from J, with 8 bases in between. Germline-derived CDR1 and CDR2 are SGHTA and FQGNSA.

The chain is built from TRBV30 and TRBJ1-3; D may be TRBD1 (6 bases). The V and J ends lost 0 bases and 7 bases respectively, with 10 bases between them. The CDR3 length is 13 residues. Germline assignment: CDR1 GTSNPN and CDR2 SVGIG (reference sequence). The CDR3 is CAWSVSGVNTIYF. Here the CDR3 DNA reads TGTGCCTGGAGTGTCTCAGGGGTTAACACCATATATTTT.

The genes are TRBV5-5 and TRBJ2-5, with 13 bases matching TRBD2. This CDR3 has 16 residues. CDR1 and CDR2 from the germline V gene are SGHKS and YYEKEE (reference sequence). V lost 0 bases to trimming and J lost 1 base; unmatched junction nucleotides: 0. The CDR3 protein is CASSLGLAGGQETQYF. CDR3 in DNA: TGTGCCAGCAGCTTGGGACTAGCGGGGGGCCAAGAGACCCAGTACTTC.

The rearrangement joins TRBV14 to TRBJ2-6, with D possibly being TRBD2 (7 bases). Germline CDR1 is SGHDN and CDR2 is FVKESK. Trimming left V 3 bases short and J 0 bases short, with 21 bases between. The CDR3 spans 20 residues. CDR3 coding DNA: TGTGCCAGCAGCCACCTTGGGGGGGCAGGGGTCACCTCTGGGGCCAACGTCCTGACTTTC. Residues: CASSHLGGAGVTSGANVLTF.

The rearrangement joins TRBV25-1 to TRBJ2-6; a possible D gene is TRBD1 (6 bases). Trimming stripped 7 bases from V and 0 bases from J, with 10 bases between. This CDR3 is built from 15 residues. CDR1 and CDR2 (germline): MGHDK, SYGVNS. The CDR3 nucleotides read TGTGCCAGCACAAAGGGGGTCTCTGGGGCCAACGTCCTGACTTTC. It is translated as CASTKGVSGANVLTF.

The chain employs TRBV18 and TRBJ1-2, with D hard to call. The V and J ends lost 1 base and 8 bases respectively, with 14 bases between them. The CDR3 has 14 amino acids. Germline V gene lookup returns CDR1 KGHSH and CDR2 LQKENI. CDR3 protein: CASSPLRELEGYTF. The CDR3 region has the DNA TGTGCCAGCTCACCACTGAGAGAGCTCGAGGGCTACACCTTC. Complete variable domain (other parts from reference TRBV18 and TRBJ1-2): NAGVMQNPRHLVRRRGQEARLRCSPMKGHSHVYWYRQLPEEGLKFMVYLQKENIIDESGMPKERFSAEFPKEGPSILRIQQVVRGDSAAYFCASSPLRELEGYTFGSGTRLTVV.

V gene TRBV7-2 combines with J gene TRBJ2-2; TRBD1 matches at 12 bases. The CDR3 has 15 residues. Trimming at V came to 6 bases and at J to 7 bases, leaving 6 bases not matched to a gene. CDR1 is SGHTA and CDR2 is FQGNSA in the germline V gene. Here the CDR3 reads CASRPGTGGRGELFF. The CDR3 region has the DNA TGTGCCAGCAGGCCCGGGACAGGGGGCCGCGGGGAGCTGTTTTTT.

The genes are TRBV10-3 and TRBJ2-2; no firm D call. In germline, CDR1 is ENHRY, CDR2 SYGVKD. This CDR3 region has 14 residues. V lost 2 bases and J lost 2, with 6 bases in between. The CDR3 is CAISENSNTGELFF. CDR3 DNA: TGTGCCATCAGTGAGAACAGCAACACCGGGGAGCTGTTTTTT.

The rearrangement links TRBV7-9 to TRBJ2-7, with D possibly matching TRBD2 (5 bases). CDR1 is SEHNR and CDR2 is FQNEAQ in the germline V gene (reference sequence). The CDR3 runs to 13 residues. Deletions cut 5 bases from V and 5 bases from J, with 13 bases between. CDR3 residues: CASSPGSSDEQYF. The CDR3 DNA reads TGTGCCAGCAGCCCGGGATCTTCGGACGAGCAGTACTTC.

The chain joins TRBV15 to TRBJ1-1; D not certain. The length of the CDR3 is 13 residues. CDR1 and CDR2 from the germline V gene are LNHNV and YYDKDF (reference sequence). With 5 bases removed from V and 0 bases from J, the gap between germline ends came to 7 bases. The DNA for the CDR3 is TGTGCCACCAGCCGTAGTCTGAACACTGAAGCTTTCTTT. This sequence encodes CATSRSLNTEAFF.

V usage is TRBV11-2 and J usage is TRBJ1-2, with D maybe TRBD1 (6 bases). Germline CDR1 and CDR2: SGHAT and FQNNGV. This CDR3 is 15 amino acids long. V was shortened by 5 bases and J by 5 bases, with 18 bases between the two germline ends. The CDR3 loop reads CASSLTGYGQYGYTF. The CDR3 region has the DNA TGTGCCAGCAGCCTTACAGGGTATGGTCAATATGGCTACACCTTC. Drawing the rest from reference TRBV11-2 and TRBJ1-2, the complete variable domain is EAGVAQSPRYKIIEKRQSVAFWCNPISGHATLYWYQQILGQGPKLLIQFQNNGVVDDSQLPKDRFSAERLKGVDSTLKIQPAKLEDSAVYLCASSLTGYGQYGYTFGSGTRLTVV.

The J gene is TRBJ2-1, the V gene TRBV10-3; the D gene is possibly TRBD2 (5 bases). V lost 3 bases and J 8 bases, leaving 17 bases between the germline ends. The germline V gene has CDR1 ENHRY and CDR2 SYGVKD. The CDR3 loop spans 15 amino acids. This CDR3 is CAISEGSGIGDEQFF. CDR3 DNA sequence: TGTGCCATCAGTGAAGGTTCGGGGATCGGAGATGAGCAGTTCTTC.

The chain recombines TRBV11-2 with TRBJ1-2; 8 bases fit TRBD1. J was trimmed by 8 bases and V by 7 bases; bases with no gene match: 21. In germline, CDR1 is SGHAT, CDR2 FQNNGV. The CDR3 length is 17 residues. CDR3 nucleotides: TGTGCCAGCACCAAAGAGGGACAGGCAACCCCCTCTAGAGGCTACACCTTC. Translation gives CASTKEGQATPSRGYTF.

The V gene is TRBV4-3, the J gene TRBJ2-1, with D unclear. CDR1 and CDR2 (germline): LGHNA, YSLEER. The V gene lost 0 bases and the J gene lost 4 bases, with 4 bases spanning the gap. The CDR3 length is 13 residues. The CDR3 DNA reads TGCGCCAGCAGCCAAGAAACATACAATGAGCAGTTCTTC. Translating gives CASSQETYNEQFF.

The chain has TRBV7-6 and TRBJ2-2; D uncertain. Germline V gives CDR1 SGHVS, CDR2 FNYEAQ. The length of the CDR3 is 12 residues. V lost 4 bases and J 6 bases, leaving 6 bases between the germline ends. The CDR3 coding sequence is TGTGCCAGCAGCTCTATTTCCGGGGAGCTGTTTTTT. Its protein is CASSSISGELFF.

V gene TRBV4-3 combines with J gene TRBJ2-3, with TRBD2 identical over 12 bases. The CDR3 contains 17 residues. V gave up 1 base and J gave up 4 bases; unmatched junction bases: 6. Germline lookup yields CDR1 LGHNA and CDR2 YSLEER. The CDR3 sequence: CASSQVASGGAADTQYF. The CDR3 nucleotides are TGCGCCAGCAGCCAAGTAGCTAGCGGGGGGGCTGCAGATACGCAGTATTTT.

This chain joins TRBV7-3 and TRBJ2-5; TRBD2 is a possible D gene (5 bases). Germline values: CDR1 SGHTA, CDR2 FQGTGA. The CDR3 contains 16 residues. V lost 5 bases and J lost 4, with 20 bases in between. The CDR3 loop reads CASSPSVRVGSETQYF. DNA for the CDR3: TGTGCCAGCAGCCCCTCCGTGAGGGTTGGTTCAGAGACCCAGTACTTC.

This chain joins TRBV5-4 and TRBJ2-7; D ambiguous. V gave up 4 bases and J gave up 3 bases, with 14 bases separating them. CDR1 and CDR2 from the germline V gene are SGHNT and YYREEE (reference sequence). The CDR3 totals 14 residues. The DNA of the CDR3 is TGTGCCAGCAGCCTAGACGGATCCCTCTACGAGCAGTACTTC. Its translation is CASSLDGSLYEQYF.

This rearrangement joins TRBV4-2 to TRBJ1-4; 7 positions agree with TRBD1. The V gene's germline CDR1 is LGHNA and CDR2 YNFKEQ. The CDR3 extends over 15 amino acids. The trim removed 5 bases at V and 7 bases at J, leaving 10 bases unmatched. DNA for the CDR3: TGTGCCAGCAGCTCACAGGGGCTAGCCAGTGAAAAACTGTTTTTT. This translates into CASSSQGLASEKLFF.

The rearrangement uses TRBV11-2 and TRBJ1-5; D is unresolved. Germline lookup yields CDR1 SGHAT and CDR2 FQNNGV. Deletions cut 0 bases from V and 4 bases from J, with 4 bases between. The CDR3 loop spans 13 amino acids. Here the CDR3 DNA reads TGTGCCAGCAGCTTAGAGAGAAATCAGCCCCAGCATTTT. Protein sequence: CASSLERNQPQHF.

This chain uses TRBV5-1 with TRBJ2-1; weak D call: TRBD2 (7 bases). This CDR3 contains 17 residues. Germline V CDR1 and CDR2: SGHRS, YFSETQ. V lost 0 bases, J lost 4 bases, and 17 bases lay in between. The CDR3 spells CASSLDFGGLNYNEQFF. CDR3 bases: TGCGCCAGCAGCTTGGACTTCGGGGGGCTCAATTACAATGAGCAGTTCTTC. The full variable domain, completed using reference TRBV5-1 and TRBJ2-1, is KAGVTQTPRYLIKTRGQQVTLSCSPISGHRSVSWYQQTPGQGLQFLFEYFSETQRNKGNFPGRFSGRQFSNSRSEMNVSTLELGDSALYLCASSLDFGGLNYNEQFFGPGTRLTVL.

This chain connects TRBV28 to TRBJ1-1; D may be TRBD1 (6 bases). This CDR3 is built from 14 residues. Germline lookup yields CDR1 MDHEN and CDR2 SYDVKM. Trimming removed 3 bases at V and 1 base at J, with 9 bases between. The CDR3 is CASSLSRGNTEAFF. The CDR3 DNA is TGTGCCAGCAGTTTGAGCAGGGGGAACACTGAAGCTTTCTTT.

The J gene is TRBJ2-7, the V gene TRBV5-1; 9 bases fit TRBD1. V lost 5 bases to trimming and J lost 0 bases; unmatched junction nucleotides: 0. The CDR3 spans 13 residues. CDR1 and CDR2 (germline): SGHRS, YFSETQ. The CDR3 is CASRGQGSYEQYF. The CDR3 coding sequence is TGCGCCAGCAGGGGACAGGGCTCCTACGAGCAGTACTTC.